This is a list of T cell receptor beta chains from one sample in a study of cytomegalovirus exposure and HLA in healthy donors. Profiling relied on immunoSEQ multiplex PCR, and the TCRdb table lists in-frame clones only, not all of them. The data hold under 200,000 clones, with roughly 95% observed a single time. Sample: PBMCs. The origin of the receptors is a woman between 18 and 30 years old in good health and CMV-seronegative. Both conserved end residues are part of each CDR3. D genes are given only for firm matches. Part of the rows lack a size; the others show once, few, many or a class for expanded clones.

d_gene: NA; j_gene: TRBJ2-7; abundance: NA; v_gene: TRBV6-5; CDR3nt: TGTGCCAGCAGTGAACAGTACGAGCAGTACTTC; CDR3aa: CASSEQYEQYF
d_gene: NA; j_gene: TRBJ2-7; abundance: NA; v_gene: TRBV4-2; CDR3nt: TGTGCCAGCAGCCAAGAGCAGACAGGACGCTCCTACGAGCAGTACTTC; CDR3aa: CASSQEQTGRSYEQYF
d_gene: TRBD1; j_gene: TRBJ2-5; abundance: NA; v_gene: TRBV18; CDR3nt: TGTGCCAGCTCACCACCCGGGACAGTTCGAGAGACCCAGTACTTC; CDR3aa: CASSPPGTVRETQYF
d_gene: TRBD1; j_gene: TRBJ1-2; abundance: once; v_gene: TRBV5-1; CDR3nt: TGCGCCAGCAGCTGGGACAGGGGCAAGGATGGCTACACCTTC; CDR3aa: CASSWDRGKDGYTF
d_gene: TRBD1; j_gene: TRBJ2-5; abundance: NA; v_gene: TRBV7-9; CDR3nt: TGTGCCAGCAGCCGGGACAGGGTAGAAGAGACCCAGTACTTC; CDR3aa: CASSRDRVEETQYF
d_gene: NA; j_gene: TRBJ2-3; abundance: NA; v_gene: TRBV7-6; CDR3nt: TGTGCCAGCAGCTTAGCGCGCCGGGGGAGCACAGATACGCAGTATTTT; CDR3aa: CASSLARRGSTDTQYF
d_gene: TRBD2; j_gene: TRBJ2-1; abundance: once; v_gene: TRBV2; CDR3nt: TGTGCCAGCACTGGACAGGCTCAACTAGCGGGGGGGCGGAATGAGCAGTTCTTC; CDR3aa: CASTGQAQLAGGRNEQFF
d_gene: NA; j_gene: TRBJ2-3; abundance: NA; v_gene: TRBV5-4; CDR3nt: TGTGCCAGCAGCTCGTGGGGGGGCCTAGTAACGCAGTATTTT; CDR3aa: CASSSWGGLVTQYF
d_gene: TRBD2; j_gene: TRBJ2-7; abundance: NA; v_gene: TRBV4-3; CDR3nt: TGCGCCAGCAGCCTAGGACTAGCGGGGGCCCTCTCCTACGAGCAGTACTTC; CDR3aa: CASSLGLAGALSYEQYF
d_gene: TRBD2; j_gene: TRBJ2-5; abundance: NA; v_gene: TRBV7-2; CDR3nt: TGTGCCAGCAGCTCCCGGACTAGCGGGGGAACCCCAGAGACCCAGTACTTC; CDR3aa: CASSSRTSGGTPETQYF
d_gene: NA; j_gene: TRBJ2-3; abundance: NA; v_gene: TRBV5-8; CDR3nt: TGTGCCAGCAGCTCCGGGACAAGTCGCACAGATACGCAGTATTTT; CDR3aa: CASSSGTSRTDTQYF
d_gene: NA; j_gene: TRBJ1-2; abundance: NA; v_gene: TRBV25-1; CDR3nt: TGTGCCAGCGGTGGGCGGAACCATAACTATGGCTACACCTTC; CDR3aa: CASGGRNHNYGYTF
d_gene: TRBD1; j_gene: TRBJ2-7; abundance: NA; v_gene: TRBV19; CDR3nt: TGTGCCAGTAGTCTACGACAGGGATACTACGAGCAGTACTTC; CDR3aa: CASSLRQGYYEQYF
d_gene: NA; j_gene: TRBJ2-3; abundance: NA; v_gene: TRBV7-9; CDR3nt: TGTGCCAGCAGCCCCCGTTATGGGGCCGGCACAGATACGCAGTATTTT; CDR3aa: CASSPRYGAGTDTQYF
d_gene: NA; j_gene: TRBJ1-5; abundance: NA; v_gene: TRBV7-9; CDR3nt: TGTGCCAGCAGCTTAGATCGTTACAAGCCCCAGCATTTT; CDR3aa: CASSLDRYKPQHF
d_gene: NA; j_gene: TRBJ1-2; abundance: NA; v_gene: TRBV30; CDR3nt: TGTAAATTCCGGGGGGTCGATGGCTACACCTTC; CDR3aa: CKFRGVDGYTF
d_gene: TRBD2; j_gene: TRBJ2-7; abundance: NA; v_gene: TRBV4-1; CDR3nt: TGCGCCAGCAGCCTCACGACTAGCGGGGGGGAATACGAGCAGTACTTC; CDR3aa: CASSLTTSGGEYEQYF
d_gene: NA; j_gene: TRBJ2-7; abundance: NA; v_gene: TRBV30; CDR3nt: TGTGCCTGGAGTGTACTTTCAGGTTACGAGCAGTACTTC; CDR3aa: CAWSVLSGYEQYF
d_gene: TRBD1; j_gene: TRBJ2-5; abundance: NA; v_gene: TRBV4-2; CDR3nt: TGTGCCAGCAGCCAAGAACGTGCGACAGGGGCTAGTGAGACCCAGTACTTC; CDR3aa: CASSQERATGASETQYF
d_gene: NA; j_gene: TRBJ2-1; abundance: NA; v_gene: TRBV21-1; CDR3nt: TGTGCCAGCACCGAGGACAGGGGGAGGAATGAGCAGTTCTTC; CDR3aa: CASTEDRGRNEQFF
d_gene: TRBD1; j_gene: TRBJ1-1; abundance: NA; v_gene: TRBV7-6; CDR3nt: TGTGCCAGCAGCTTAACGCGACAGGGACCCATCACAGGGTTCACTGAAGCTTTCTTT; CDR3aa: CASSLTRQGPITGFTEAFF
d_gene: NA; j_gene: TRBJ2-7; abundance: NA; v_gene: TRBV7-2; CDR3nt: TGTGCCAGCAGCTTAGGAGGGTTTATTGGCATTTCTGAGCAGTACTTC; CDR3aa: CASSLGGFIGISEQYF